The source of this TCR beta chain is a study of T cell responses to AZD1222 COVID-19 vaccine. V was clipped by 11 bases and J by 5 bases, with 13 bases between them. The germline V gene encodes CDR1 MNHEY and CDR2 SMNVEV (reference sequence). This CDR3 spans 11 amino acids. Repertoires were generated with immunoSEQ multiplex PCR, while TCRdb's copy carries only in-frame clones and drops some. The sample yields roughly 180,000 clones, around 87% seen once. The TCR sequence derives from an adult in good health. The sample consisted of peripheral blood, taken on day 0 of MenACWY control vaccination. The chain has TRBV27 and TRBJ2-7; possible D gene TRBD2, 5 bases. CDR3 in DNA: TGTGCCGCGAGCGGAGGACACGAGCAGTACTTC. Protein product: CAASGGHEQYF.